A selection of T cell receptor delta chains follows, all from one sample in a study of gamma-delta T cells after stem cell transplantation. TCRdb re-called the RT-PCR reads through CATT. Among over 1,500 delta-chain clones listed, approximately 15% were seen once. What was sequenced was gamma-delta T cells. These receptors were taken from a human donor. It is not recorded whose cells these are; they may come from a transplant donor. Each CDR3 is given with its conserved first and last residue. D genes are given only for firm matches. The size field is filled for only some rows; it gives once, few, many or a size class.

D,length,V,J,size,CDR3,DNA
TRDD3,15,TRDV2,TRDJ1,large,CACDVWGRYTDKLIF,TGTGCCTGTGACGTCTGGGGGCGGTACACCGATAAACTCATCTTT
TRDD3,18,TRDV2,TRDJ1,-,CACDLLPGGLGSTDKLIF,TGTGCCTGTGACCTTCTCCCTGGGGGATTAGGGTCCACCGATAAACTCATCTTT
TRDD3,18,TRDV2,TRDJ3,few,CACDTWGMSSWDTRQMFF,TGTGCCTGTGACACATGGGGGATGAGCTCCTGGGACACCCGACAGATGTTTTTC
TRDD3,16,TRDV2,TRDJ1,-,CACDTGGGGYFDKLIF,TGTGCCTGTGACACCGGGGGTGGGGGATACTTCGATAAACTCATCTTT
TRDD3,20,TRDV3,TRDJ1,few,CAENALFPDGGYPYTDKLIF,TGTGCCGAAAATGCCTTATTCCCCGATGGGGGATACCCGTACACCGATAAACTCATCTTT
TRDD3,15,TRDV2,TRDJ1,few,CACDVLGGYTDKLIF,TGTGCCTGTGACGTACTGGGGGGCTACACCGATAAACTCATCTTT
TRDD3,20,TRDV2,TRDJ1,few,CACDSVQAGGYFGDTDKLIF,TGTGCCTGTGACTCCGTCCAAGCTGGGGGATATTTCGGGGACACCGATAAACTCATCTTT
TRDD3,19,TRDV2,TRDJ1,large,CACDTVLLGDRVSTDKLIF,TGTGCCTGTGACACGGTCTTACTGGGGGACCGGGTTTCCACCGATAAACTCATCTTT
-,15,TRDV2,TRDJ1,large,CACEPLGYRADKLIF,TGTGCCTGTGAACCCCTGGGGTACAGGGCCGATAAACTCATCTTT
TRDD3,17,TRDV1,TRDJ1,few,CALGVDMWGRYTDKLIF,TGTGCTCTTGGGGTAGACATGTGGGGGAGGTACACCGATAAACTCATCTTT
TRDD3,15,TRDV2,TRDJ3,few,CACDTLGDLTRQMFF,TGTGCCTGTGACACACTGGGGGACCTGACCCGACAGATGTTTTTC
-,15,TRDV2,TRDJ1,-,CACDTLTQYTDKLIF,TGTGCCTGTGACACGCTGACCCAGTACACCGATAAACTCATCTTT
TRDD3,16,TRDV2,TRDJ1,-,CACDGVLLGDIGKLIF,TGTGCCTGTGACGGGGTCCTTCTGGGGGATATAGGTAAACTCATCTTT
-,14,TRDV2,TRDJ1,-,CACDSLLVTDKLIF,TGTGCCTGTGACAGTCTACTGGTCACCGATAAACTCATCTTT
TRDD3,18,TRDV2,TRDJ1,few,CACDTVELGDTPTDKLIF,TGTGCCTGTGACACCGTCGAGTTGGGGGATACACCCACCGATAAACTCATCTTT
TRDD3,16,TRDV2,TRDJ1,few,CACDTVGGFDRDKLIF,TGTGCCTGTGACACCGTTGGGGGATTCGACCGCGATAAACTCATCTTT
-,20,TRDV1,TRDJ1,-,CALGELGPIPHSLPTDKLIF,TGTGCTCTTGGGGAACTTGGTCCCATTCCCCACTCCTTGCCCACCGATAAACTCATCTTT
TRDD3,22,TRDV2,TRDJ3,few,CACDTVRMGDTLSSWDTRQMFF,TGTGCCTGTGACACAGTCCGGATGGGGGATACGCTTAGCTCCTGGGACACCCGACAGATGTTTTTC
-,17,TRDV2,TRDJ3,-,CACDSTEPTWDTRQMFF,TGTGCCTGTGATAGTACCGAACCTACCTGGGACACCCGACAGATGTTTTTC
TRDD3,19,TRDV1,TRDJ1,few,CALGELFTTPRGITDKLIF,TGTGCTCTTGGGGAACTCTTCACTACTCCCCGGGGGATCACCGATAAACTCATCTTT
TRDD3,14,TRDV2,TRDJ1,-,CACDSLGDSVKLIF,TGTGCCTGTGACTCACTGGGGGATTCGGTGAAACTCATCTTT
-,18,TRDV2,TRDJ1,hyperexpanded,CACDPVLVPSNMEPKLIF,TGTGCCTGTGACCCAGTACTGGTGCCATCCAATATGGAACCTAAACTCATCTTT
-,21,TRDV1,TRDJ1,-,CALGKIEEAYPYWEGGGKLIF,TGTGCTCTTGGGAAAATAGAGGAGGCCTACCCGTACTGGGAAGGAGGCGGTAAACTCATCTTT
TRDD3,17,TRDV2,TRDJ1,medium-sized,CACDPVLGDTKTDKLIF,TGTGCCTGTGACCCCGTACTGGGGGATACTAAAACCGATAAACTCATCTTT
TRDD3,15,TRDV2,TRDJ1,few,CACDPLGDGVDKLIF,TGTGCCTGTGACCCCCTGGGGGATGGAGTCGATAAACTCATCTTT
TRDD3,25,TRDV2,TRDJ1,-,CACDPLKEDRVGDGGYGTYTDKLIF,TGTGCCTGTGACCCCCTAAAAGAGGACAGGGTCGGTGACGGGGGATACGGGACCTACACCGATAAACTCATCTTT
TRDD3,19,TRDV2,TRDJ1,few,CACDTILGYDEGYTDKLIF,TGTGCCTGTGACACCATTTTGGGATACGACGAGGGGTACACCGATAAACTCATCTTT
TRDD3,18,TRDV2,TRDJ1,-,CACDPLTYWGIGPDKLIF,TGTGCCTGTGACCCTCTAACTTACTGGGGGATAGGGCCCGATAAACTCATCTTT
TRDD3,24,TRDV2,TRDJ1,medium-sized,CACDTLSPQGPTGGSAEYTDKLIF,TGTGCCTGTGACACCTTATCACCCCAGGGCCCTACTGGGGGATCCGCGGAGTACACCGATAAACTCATCTTT